Below, 2 T cell receptor beta chains from the same sample are listed, as sequenced in a study of blood T cell repertoires in COVID-19. Libraries were prepared by immunoSEQ multiplex PCR; TCRdb keeps only in-frame clonotypes and omits some of them. The sample records approximately 290,000 clones, 80% to 90% being singletons. The sample comprised peripheral blood. All receptors derive from a man aged 30-40 years with acute or convalescent COVID-19.

CDR3 sequence (DNA): TGTGCCAGCTCGCCTCCGGAGACAGGGGGGCCCCAGCATTTT. It is translated as CASSPPETGGPQHF. J is TRBJ1-5 and V is TRBV18, with 9 bases lining up with TRBD1. The germline V gene has CDR1 KGHSH and CDR2 LQKENI. The V segment lost 6 bases and the J segment 9 bases; nucleotides outside the gene matches: 9. CDR3 length equals 14 residues.

The rearrangement joins TRBV7-9 to TRBJ1-5, with D uncertain. This CDR3 comprises 14 residues. Germline CDR1 reads SEHNR; CDR2 reads FQNEAQ (reference sequence). V lost 2 bases, J lost 2 bases, and 7 bases lay in between. The CDR3 is CASSLSFGNQPQHF. CDR3 sequence (DNA): TGTGCCAGCAGCTTATCTTTTGGCAATCAGCCCCAGCATTTT.